The clone carrying this T cell receptor beta chain was detected ten times or more. Its antigen is unknown. Full-length variable regions came from constant-region reverse primers plus semi-nested Nested Universal Primer A PCR. TCRdb analysed the 5' RACE reads with MiXCR anew, one entry per CDR3 protein. The sample holds 40,000 to 55,000 distinct CDR3 sequences; about a fifth are singletons and the top ten take roughly 4.5%. This CDR3 has 16 residues. Trimming removed 2 bases from V and 2 bases from J; junction bases left unmatched: 7. In germline, CDR1 is ENHRY, CDR2 SYGVKD. Study-level findings and limits: Tumor memory CD4+ T cell TCR gene usage was found to cluster with blood and lymph node memory CD4+ cells and with lymph node naive CD4+ cells. The larger cohort examined one V-J beta rearrangement, not whole repertoires. Tumor Tregs overlapped most with tumor, then blood, naive CD4+ cells.

Cells sorted as Tregs were CD4+, CD25+ and CD127-/low. The sequence was collected from a female donor with breast cancer. Sequenced sample: Tregs sorted from a lymph node. This chain links TRBV10-3 with TRBJ2-3, with 7 bases identical to TRBD2. For the CDR3, the DNA is TGTGCCATCAGTGAGACAGCTAGCGGCCCCACAGATACGCAGTATTTT. This gives the protein CAISETASGPTDTQYF.